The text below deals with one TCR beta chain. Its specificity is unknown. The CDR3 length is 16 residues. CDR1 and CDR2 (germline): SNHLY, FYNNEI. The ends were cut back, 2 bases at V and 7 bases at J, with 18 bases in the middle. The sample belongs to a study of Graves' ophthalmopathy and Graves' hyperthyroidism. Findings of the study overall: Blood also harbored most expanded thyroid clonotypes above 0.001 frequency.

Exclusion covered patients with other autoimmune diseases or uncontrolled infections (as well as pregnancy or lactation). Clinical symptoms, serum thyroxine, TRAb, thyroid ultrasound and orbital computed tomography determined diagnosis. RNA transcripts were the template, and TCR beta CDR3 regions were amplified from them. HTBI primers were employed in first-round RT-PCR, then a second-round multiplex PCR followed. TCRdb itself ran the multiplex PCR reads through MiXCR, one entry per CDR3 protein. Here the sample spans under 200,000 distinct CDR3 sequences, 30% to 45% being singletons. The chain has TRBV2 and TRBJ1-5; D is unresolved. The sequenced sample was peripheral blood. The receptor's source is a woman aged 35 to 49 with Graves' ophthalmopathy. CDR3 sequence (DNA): TGTGCCAGCAGTGAATGGGAGGGATCGGCGCGACAGCCCCAGCATTTT. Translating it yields CASSEWEGSARQPQHF.